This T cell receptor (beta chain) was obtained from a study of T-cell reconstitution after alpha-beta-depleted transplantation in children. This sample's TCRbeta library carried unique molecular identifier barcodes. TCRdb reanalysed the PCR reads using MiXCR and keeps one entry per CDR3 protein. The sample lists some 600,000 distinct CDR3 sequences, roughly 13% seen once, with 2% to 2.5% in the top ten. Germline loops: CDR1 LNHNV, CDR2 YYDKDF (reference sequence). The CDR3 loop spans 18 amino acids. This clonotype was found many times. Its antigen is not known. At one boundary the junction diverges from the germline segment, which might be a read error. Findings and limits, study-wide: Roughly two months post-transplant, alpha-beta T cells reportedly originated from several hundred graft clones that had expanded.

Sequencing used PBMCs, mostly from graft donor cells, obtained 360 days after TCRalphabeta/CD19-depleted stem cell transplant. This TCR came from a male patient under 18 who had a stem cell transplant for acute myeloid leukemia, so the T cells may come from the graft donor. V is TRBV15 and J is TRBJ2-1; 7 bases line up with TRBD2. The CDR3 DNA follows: TGTGCCACCAGCAGAGTTATGAGGATTCCGCGGGACTACGATGAGCAGTTCTTC. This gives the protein CATSRVMRIPRDYDEQFF.